This T cell receptor (beta chain) was sequenced during a study of CD8 T cells in ankylosing spondylitis. A remark on this clonotype: Its antigen is unidentified.

Study-wide results and caveats: Enrichment of disease-linked clones was reportedly significant in matched ankylosing spondylitis synovial fluid.

As the method for making TCR beta libraries, quantitative 5'-RACE with molecular barcodes was used. TCRdb analysed the 5' RACE reads with MiXCR anew, one entry per CDR3 protein. This sample carries some 150,000 distinct CDR3 sequences, approximately 44% of them seen once, and the ten largest clones take about 16%. Germline V lookup: CDR1 SQVTM, CDR2 ANQGSEA. The CDR3 has 12 residues. Trimming shortened V by 5 bases and J by 5 bases, and 10 bases separated the two germline ends. The sample comprised synovial fluid, either unsorted or a sorted T cell fraction (not recorded which). The sequence came from a male donor with ankylosing spondylitis. The genes are TRBV29-1 and TRBJ1-5, with D perhaps matching TRBD1 (5 bases). This CDR3 reads CSVSGRYQPQHF. The CDR3 bases are TGCAGCGTTTCAGGGAGGTATCAGCCCCAGCATTTT.